This TCR beta chain was captured in a study of control samples from healthy donors and cancer patients. Unmatched junction bases numbered 10, after V lost 11 bases and J lost 5 bases. Germline CDR1 is SNHLY and CDR2 is FYNNEI. The CDR3 has 13 amino acids. The repertoire was sequenced with immunoSEQ multiplex PCR; TCRdb's copy has only in-frame clones and lacks some. The table has roughly 86,000 clones, less than 95% seen once. Sequencing was carried out using blood. The TCR sequence derives from a woman younger than 35 in good health. This sequence joins TRBV2 and TRBJ1-1; 8 nucleotides line up with TRBD1. The CDR3 nucleotides are TGTGCCGGTACTTCCGACAGGGGAACTGAAGCTTTCTTT. This sequence encodes CAGTSDRGTEAFF.